These 19 T cell receptor beta chains were sequenced from one sample in a study of PD-L1 blockade in urothelial cancer. Time point of the sample: pretreatment peripheral blood. Produced via immunoSEQ multiplex PCR; TCRdb's table is partial and in-frame only. The sample includes 30,000 to 40,000 clones, approximately 80% of them seen just once. The sequenced sample was PBMCs, obtained around atezolizumab (anti-PD-L1) treatment. The receptor source for this set is a man between 60 and 75 years old with urothelial cancer.

The rearrangement links TRBV7-2 to TRBJ2-3; TRBD2 aligns across 9 bases. This CDR3 spans 15 amino acids. The germline V gene has CDR1 SGHTA and CDR2 FQGNSA. With V trimmed by 4 bases and J by 2 bases, 4 bases remained unmatched. The CDR3 nucleotides are TGTGCCAGCAGCTCCGGGACTAGCTCCACAGATACGCAGTATTTT. The encoded protein is CASSSGTSSTDTQYF.

This chain joins TRBV10-3 and TRBJ2-7; D is possibly TRBD1 (5 bases). The V end lost 0 bases, the J end lost 2 bases, and 11 bases lay between the germline ends. CDR3 length equals 15 residues. CDR1 and CDR2 from the germline V gene are ENHRY and SYGVKD. In DNA, the CDR3 is TGTGCCATCAGTGAGTCCAGGGTAGAGACCTACGAGCAGTACTTC. Encoded protein: CAISESRVETYEQYF.

The V call is TRBV11-2, the J call TRBJ2-7, with D perhaps matching TRBD2 (6 bases). CDR1 SGHAT and CDR2 FQNNGV come from the germline V gene. The ends were cut back, 5 bases at V and 3 bases at J, with 14 bases in the middle. The CDR3 extends over 14 amino acids. The CDR3 region is CASSIRDFDYEQYF. In DNA, the CDR3 is TGTGCCAGCAGCATCCGGGACTTTGACTACGAGCAGTACTTC.

This rearrangement joins TRBV5-1 to TRBJ2-6; a weak D match, TRBD1 (6 bases). The V end lost 4 bases, the J end lost 0 bases, and 8 bases lay between the germline ends. Germline V gene lookup returns CDR1 SGHRS and CDR2 YFSETQ. The CDR3 consists of 15 residues. CDR3 residues: CASSLGGSGANVLTF. In nucleotides, the CDR3 is TGCGCCAGCAGCCTAGGGGGCTCTGGGGCCAACGTCCTGACTTTC.

CDR3 region: CSVQGAGQPQHF. CDR3 sequence (DNA): TGCAGCGTGCAGGGGGCAGGTCAGCCCCAGCATTTT. The chain uses TRBV29-1 and TRBJ1-5, with TRBD1 identical over 8 bases. The CDR3 covers 12 residues. Germline V CDR1 and CDR2: SQVTM, ANQGSEA. The V segment lost 6 bases and the J segment 6 bases; nucleotides outside the gene matches: 4.

The chain couples TRBV7-9 to TRBJ1-4; D perhaps matches TRBD1 (5 bases). The CDR3 runs to 15 residues. V was cut by 2 bases and J by 5 bases, with 12 bases left in between. Germline-derived CDR1 and CDR2 are SEHNR and FQNEAQ (reference sequence). The CDR3 sequence: CASSLLLGVNEKLFF. CDR3 in DNA: TGTGCCAGCAGCTTATTATTAGGGGTGAATGAAAAACTGTTTTTT.

This chain uses TRBV7-9 with TRBJ2-7; 8 bases fit TRBD1. CDR1 is SEHNR, CDR2 FQNEAQ, per germline (reference sequence). V shed 5 bases, J shed 0 bases, and the junction held 3 bases outside the gene matches. The CDR3 consists of 14 residues. The chain's CDR3 is CASSRQGNSYEQYF. DNA of the CDR3: TGTGCCAGCAGCCGACAGGGGAACTCCTACGAGCAGTACTTC.

This clone occurred once. The V call is TRBV19, the J call TRBJ2-7; TRBD1 matches at 9 bases. Germline V gene data show CDR1 as LNHDA and CDR2 as SQIVND (reference sequence). This CDR3 is built from 14 residues. V dropped 3 bases and J dropped 2; count of bases not matched to a gene: 2. The CDR3 region is CASSIRTGAYEQYF. The CDR3 DNA follows: TGTGCCAGTAGTATTAGGACAGGGGCCTACGAGCAGTACTTC.

The rearrangement joins TRBV5-1 to TRBJ2-5; a weak D match, TRBD1 (6 bases). The germline V and J ends were trimmed by 8 bases and 2 bases, with 13 bases remaining between them. The CDR3 runs 13 residues. In germline, CDR1 is SGHRS, CDR2 YFSETQ. The CDR3 here is CASFRDTQETQYF. CDR3 nucleotides: TGCGCCAGTTTCCGGGACACTCAAGAGACCCAGTACTTC.

This clone appeared a single time. The chain combines TRBV6-6 with TRBJ1-1; D might be TRBD1 (5 bases). Germline CDR1 reads MNHNY; CDR2 reads SVGAGI (reference sequence). Deletions cut 0 bases from V and 6 bases from J, with 14 bases between. The CDR3 consists of 15 residues. Written as DNA, the CDR3 is TGTGCCAGCAGTTACTCGTCAGGCCCGGGGGCTGAAGCTTTCTTT. As protein: CASSYSSGPGAEAFF.

Only a few counts were recorded for this clone. The rearrangement uses TRBV4-1 and TRBJ2-1; 12 bases line up with TRBD2. CDR1 MGHRA and CDR2 YSYEKL come from the germline V gene. The CDR3 length is 15 residues. V gave up 1 base and J gave up 7 bases; unmatched junction bases: 2. CDR3 coding DNA: TGCGCCAGCAGCCAAGGACTAGCGGGGGCTAATGAGCAGTTCTTC. Protein product: CASSQGLAGANEQFF.

This chain uses TRBV14 with TRBJ2-7; the D is unclear. The V end lost 4 bases, the J end lost 5 bases, and 15 bases lay between the germline ends. This CDR3 spans 14 amino acids. Germline-derived CDR1 and CDR2 are SGHDN and FVKESK. The CDR3 nucleotides read TGTGCCAGCAGCCGAAACTTGGCCAGCGACGAGCAGTACTTC. This encodes CASSRNLASDEQYF.

The V and J genes are TRBV6-1 and TRBJ2-3; D is perhaps TRBD1 (5 bases). The CDR3 loop spans 14 amino acids. Trimming took 7 bases from V and 3 from J, leaving 14 bases between them. CDR1 is MNHNS and CDR2 is SASEGT in the germline V gene. The CDR3 loop is CASKGWFGTDTQYF. CDR3 bases: TGTGCCAGCAAGGGGTGGTTTGGGACAGATACGCAGTATTTT.

V usage is TRBV6-5 and J usage is TRBJ2-3, with D unclear. The CDR3 loop spans 14 amino acids. The V and J ends lost 5 bases and 2 bases respectively, with 11 bases between them. Per germline, CDR1 MNHEY and CDR2 SVGAGI. In DNA form, the CDR3 reads TGTGCCAGCAGTGGGTGGGCTAACACAGATACGCAGTATTTT. This gives the protein CASSGWANTDTQYF.

The V and J genes are TRBV9 and TRBJ1-1; 9 bases are shared with TRBD1. The CDR3 consists of 14 residues. Germline CDR1 reads SGDLS; CDR2 reads YYNGEE. Unmatched junction bases numbered 6, after V lost 4 bases and J lost 5 bases. Written as DNA, the CDR3 is TGTGCCAGCAGCCCCCAGACAGGGGGTACTGAAGCTTTCTTT. The encoded protein is CASSPQTGGTEAFF.

This CDR3 is CASSLLDSENTEAFF. The CDR3 bases are TGCGCCAGCAGCTTGTTGGACAGTGAGAACACTGAAGCTTTCTTT. The V call is TRBV5-1, the J call TRBJ1-1; D possibly corresponds to TRBD1 (6 bases). Germline CDR1 is SGHRS and CDR2 is YFSETQ. The CDR3 sequence is 15 residues long. The V end lost 1 base, the J end lost 1 base, and 11 bases lay between the germline ends.

This rearrangement joins TRBV15 to TRBJ2-7; the D gene is possibly TRBD2 (6 bases). V gave up 0 bases and J gave up 7 bases, with 13 bases separating them. The CDR3 contains 14 residues. From germline, CDR1 is LNHNV and CDR2 YYDKDF (reference sequence). This CDR3 reads CATSRDHTGVEQYF. DNA of the CDR3: TGTGCCACCAGCAGAGATCACACGGGGGTTGAGCAGTACTTC. The full variable domain, in which reference TRBV15 and TRBJ2-7 provide the parts outside the CDR3, is DAMVIQNPRYQVTQFGKPVTLSCSQTLNHNVMYWYQQKSSQAPKLLFHYYDKDFNNEADTPDNFQSRRPNTSFCFLDIRSPGLGDTAMYLCATSRDHTGVEQYFGPGTRLTVT.

The gene calls are TRBV29-1 and TRBJ2-7; 10 bases match TRBD1. The CDR3 extends over 15 amino acids. CDR1 is SQVTM, CDR2 ANQGSEA, per germline. V was clipped by 4 bases and J by 3 bases; unmatched bases: 9. Written as DNA, the CDR3 is TGCAGCGTTGTCGGTGCGTGGGACAGGGGCTACGAGCAGTACTTC. Translation gives CSVVGAWDRGYEQYF.

This sequence joins TRBV28 and TRBJ2-7, with a tentative D call TRBD2 (5 bases). The V end was cut by 3 bases, the J end by 3 bases, with 12 bases between. Germline V lookup: CDR1 MDHEN, CDR2 SYDVKM. This CDR3 contains 14 residues. The DNA of the CDR3 is TGTGCCAGCAGTTTCGCAGGAGACTACTACGAGCAGTACTTC. It encodes CASSFAGDYYEQYF.